Presented here are 26 T cell receptor beta chains from one specimen sequenced in a study of CD8 T cells in ankylosing spondylitis. TCRdb passed the 5' RACE reads through MiXCR, listing each CDR3 protein once. In the table there are a few hundred thousand distinct CDR3 sequences, around 18% of which are singletons. Study-wide results and caveats: There was a TCR beta motif, made of 7 or 8 highly homologous variants, that appeared characteristic of ankylosing spondylitis blood.

These receptors are not linked to any known antigen. What was sequenced was blood, either unsorted or a sorted T cell fraction (not recorded which). The receptors were sampled from a male donor with ankylosing spondylitis.

This clonotype was picked up a small number of times. This sequence joins TRBV12-5 and TRBJ1-1; D is undetermined. Per the germline V gene, CDR1 is LGHNT and CDR2 is FRNRAP. The CDR3 runs 13 residues. The V end was cut by 8 bases, the J end by 0 bases, with 10 bases between. The chain's CDR3 is CASRQLMNTEAFF. DNA for the CDR3: TGTGCTAGTAGGCAGCTCATGAACACTGAAGCTTTCTTT. The full variable domain, rest sourced from reference TRBV12-5 and TRBJ1-1, is DARVTQTPRHKVTEMGQEVTMRCQPILGHNTVFWYRQTMMQGLELLAYFRNRAPLDDSGMPKDRFSAEMPDATLATLKIQPSEPRDSAVYFCASRQLMNTEAFFGQGTRLTVV.

The chain joins TRBV7-6 to TRBJ2-1; D is tentatively TRBD1 or TRBD2 (5 bases each). The germline V gene encodes CDR1 SGHVS and CDR2 FNYEAQ. The CDR3 length is 15 residues. V gave up 5 bases and J gave up 0 bases, with 11 bases separating them. CDR3 DNA sequence: TGTGCCAGCAGCCGGGGCGGTCACTCCTACAATGAGCAGTTCTTC. This encodes CASSRGGHSYNEQFF.

The table lists this clonotype with a few counts. The V gene is TRBV20-1, the J gene TRBJ2-1, with 7 positions matching TRBD2. CDR1 is DFQATT and CDR2 is SNEGSKA in the germline V gene (reference sequence). This CDR3 has 11 amino acids. V shed 5 bases and J 10 bases; nucleotides not matched to a gene: 5. The CDR3 sequence: CSARDYYEQFF. CDR3 nucleotide sequence: TGCAGTGCTCGGGACTACTACGAGCAGTTCTTC.

This clonotype was counted between two and nine times. V gene TRBV9 combines with J gene TRBJ2-1, with 12 bases lining up with TRBD2. This CDR3 spans 16 amino acids. With V trimmed by 4 bases and J by 8 bases, 10 bases remained unmatched. CDR1 and CDR2 (germline): SGDLS, YYNGEE. As DNA, the CDR3 is TGTGCCAGCAGCTATCAGACTAGCGGGAGCTCCTATGAGCAGTTCTTC. Residues: CASSYQTSGSSYEQFF. Full variable domain (rest looked up from reference TRBV9 and TRBJ2-1): DSGVTQTPKHLITATGQRVTLRCSPRSGDLSVYWYQQSLDQGLQFLIQYYNGEERAKGNILERFSAQQFPDLHSELNLSSLELGDSALYFCASSYQTSGSSYEQFFGPGTRLTVL.

This clonotype has more than one count but fewer than ten. The gene calls are TRBV7-9 and TRBJ2-1; D remains ambiguous. The CDR3 contains 14 residues. V was trimmed by 1 base and J by 9 bases, leaving 13 bases between them. The germline gives CDR1 SEHNR, CDR2 FQNEAQ (reference sequence). CDR3 nucleotides: TGTGCCAGCAGCTTAGTTGTGGGGATCGGTGAGCAGTTCTTC. This gives the protein CASSLVVGIGEQFF.

In its sample, this clonotype was seen a few times. This chain joins TRBV5-4 and TRBJ1-2; D might be TRBD1 (6 bases). CDR1 is SGHNT, CDR2 YYREEE, per germline (reference sequence). Deletions cut 1 base from V and 7 bases from J, with 14 bases between. The CDR3 runs to 14 residues. Written as DNA, the CDR3 is TGTGCCAGCAGCTTGCACCTGGACAGTTTTGGCTACACCTTC. This sequence encodes CASSLHLDSFGYTF.

This clonotype has a handful of counts. The chain recombines TRBV11-2 with TRBJ2-7; TRBD2 matches at 13 bases. CDR1 SGHAT and CDR2 FQNNGV come from the germline V gene. V shed 3 bases, J shed 3 bases, and the junction held 5 bases outside the gene matches. CDR3 length: 16 residues. The CDR3 region has the DNA TGTGCCAGCAGCTTCTTCAGACTAGCGGGGGGCTACGAGCAGTACTTC. As protein: CASSFFRLAGGYEQYF.

This clonotype was detected a few times. V and J are TRBV14 and TRBJ2-3, with 9 bases lining up with TRBD2. J gave up 0 bases and V 5 bases, and 6 bases lay outside the gene matches. Germline V gene data show CDR1 as SGHDN and CDR2 as FVKESK. The CDR3 length is 16 residues. The CDR3 coding sequence is TGTGCCAGCAGCGACATGACTAGCGGAAGCACAGATACGCAGTATTTT. This sequence encodes CASSDMTSGSTDTQYF.

In this sample, this clonotype turned up a few times. The V gene is TRBV28, the J gene TRBJ2-7; a weak D match, TRBD1 (5 bases). The CDR3 is made up of 13 amino acids. Germline V lookup: CDR1 MDHEN, CDR2 SYDVKM. The V end was cut by 3 bases, the J end by 2 bases, with 8 bases between. CDR3 nucleotides: TGTGCCAGCAGTTTTGGGGCTACCTACGAGCAGTACTTC. This gives the protein CASSFGATYEQYF.

This clonotype was seen a few times. The chain links TRBV3-1 to TRBJ2-1; 8 bases match TRBD2. V lost 5 bases, J lost 6 bases, and 6 bases stayed unmatched. Germline V gene lookup returns CDR1 LGHDT and CDR2 YNNKEL (reference sequence). The length of the CDR3 is 14 residues. The CDR3 protein is CASSTVGGANEQFF. CDR3 nucleotides: TGTGCCAGCAGCACGGTCGGGGGGGCCAATGAGCAGTTCTTC.

This clonotype was counted only a few times. The chain combines TRBV6-1 with TRBJ1-5; D ambiguous. The germline V gene has CDR1 MNHNS and CDR2 SASEGT. This CDR3 is 16 amino acids long. Trimming took 3 bases from V and 0 from J, leaving 12 bases between them. As DNA, the CDR3 is TGTGCCAGCAGTGAGTCTGTAACTTATAGCAATCAGCCCCAGCATTTT. It is translated as CASSESVTYSNQPQHF.

This clonotype was seen a handful of times. The J gene is TRBJ1-6, the V gene TRBV6-5; 7 bases line up with TRBD1. The germline gives CDR1 MNHEY, CDR2 SVGAGI. The CDR3 spans 16 residues. V lost 4 bases and J lost 4; bases outside the gene matches: 7. The CDR3 DNA is TGTGCCAGCAGTTTACAGGGGACTACATATAATTCACCCCTCCACTTT. Amino acids: CASSLQGTTYNSPLHF.

This clonotype occurred a few times. The chain joins TRBV30 to TRBJ2-1; D uncertain. Germline CDR1 and CDR2: GTSNPN and SVGIG (reference sequence). Trimming pared 2 bases from V and 9 bases from J, leaving 11 bases between. CDR3 size: 12 residues. The CDR3, as DNA: TGTGCCTGGAGTTCCGGTGGGATTGAGCAGTTCTTC. This encodes CAWSSGGIEQFF.

This clonotype came up a few times. This rearrangement joins TRBV5-5 to TRBJ2-7; a weak D match, TRBD2 (5 bases). Per germline, CDR1 SGHKS and CDR2 YYEKEE (reference sequence). The CDR3 length is 13 residues. The V gene lost 2 bases and the J gene lost 7 bases, with 13 bases spanning the gap. Here the CDR3 reads CASSLTSGGEQYF. For the CDR3, the DNA is TGTGCCAGCAGCTTAACGAGCGGTGGGGAGCAGTACTTC.

The table lists this clonotype with a few counts. The genes are TRBV29-1 and TRBJ2-1; D call uncertain. Germline CDR1 SQVTM, CDR2 ANQGSEA. This CDR3 is 11 amino acids long. V lost 3 bases and J 8 bases, leaving 8 bases between the germline ends. The CDR3 DNA is TGCAGCGTTGATTTGTTGGATGAGCAGTTCTTC. It is translated as CSVDLLDEQFF.

The V gene is TRBV27, the J gene TRBJ1-2; no firm D call. The germline gives CDR1 MNHEY, CDR2 SMNVEV (reference sequence). The V and J ends lost 6 bases and 0 bases respectively, with 5 bases between them. The CDR3 extends over 12 amino acids. In nucleotides, the CDR3 is TGTGCCAGCAGAGAAGCTAACTATGGCTACACCTTC. This encodes CASREANYGYTF.

This chain links TRBV6-1 with TRBJ2-2, with 7 bases aligning to TRBD1. CDR3 length: 13 residues. Germline values: CDR1 MNHNS, CDR2 SASEGT. The ends lost 11 bases at V and 4 bases at J; junction bases unmatched: 7. The CDR3 sequence is CALHRGSTGELFF. As DNA, the CDR3 is TGTGCCCTCCACAGGGGAAGCACCGGGGAGCTGTTTTTT.

This chain joins TRBV19 and TRBJ1-1, with D possibly matching TRBD1 (6 bases). Germline V gives CDR1 LNHDA, CDR2 SQIVND (reference sequence). V lost 6 bases, J lost 4 bases, and 15 bases lay in between. This CDR3 has 14 amino acids. CDR3 nucleotide sequence: TGTGCCAGTAGCACAGGGTCGGGGTTCACTGAAGCTTTCTTT. Translation gives CASSTGSGFTEAFF.

This clonotype was seen a handful of times. The chain couples TRBV7-3 to TRBJ2-7, with TRBD1 matching 7 bases. Germline values: CDR1 SGHTA, CDR2 FQGTGA. With 2 bases clipped from V and 1 base from J, the junction kept 5 bases outside the gene matches. The CDR3 is 15 amino acids. This CDR3 is CASSLYAGGSYEQYF. The CDR3 bases are TGTGCCAGCAGCTTATATGCAGGGGGATCCTACGAGCAGTACTTC.

In its sample, this clonotype was seen many times. The V gene is TRBV25-1, the J gene TRBJ1-2, with 8 bases identical to TRBD1. With V trimmed by 3 bases and J by 4 bases, 7 bases remained unmatched. Germline CDR1 and CDR2: MGHDK and SYGVNS. The CDR3 loop spans 15 amino acids. The CDR3 is CASSDSTGGPYGYTF. The CDR3 nucleotides read TGTGCCAGCAGTGATAGCACAGGGGGGCCCTATGGCTACACCTTC.

The chain recombines TRBV24-1 with TRBJ2-1; the match to TRBD2 covers 7 bases. Germline-derived CDR1 and CDR2 are KGHDR and SFDVKD. V dropped 3 bases and J dropped 5; count of bases not matched to a gene: 6. The CDR3 consists of 15 residues. CDR3 in DNA: TGTGCCACCAGTGATATAATAACTAGCGACAATGAGCAGTTCTTC. Protein sequence: CATSDIITSDNEQFF.

This clonotype came up a few times. The CDR3 region has the DNA TGCGCCAGCAGCCACCGTAGCGGGAGCTCCTACAATGAGCAGTTCTTC. Protein product: CASSHRSGSSYNEQFF. This chain connects TRBV4-1 to TRBJ2-1, with 9 bases identical to TRBD2. In germline, CDR1 is MGHRA, CDR2 YSYEKL. The J segment lost 0 bases and the V segment lost 3 bases, leaving 3 bases of the junction unmatched. There are 16 residues in the CDR3.

This clonotype appeared many times. The rearrangement joins TRBV4-1 to TRBJ2-5; D is possibly TRBD2 (5 bases). This CDR3 is 14 amino acids long. V was pared by 0 bases and J by 4 bases, with 9 bases between. Looked up from germline, CDR1 is MGHRA and CDR2 is YSYEKL. CDR3 in DNA: TGCGCCAGCAGCCAAGAACAAGGAGGAGAGACCCAGTACTTC. Protein product: CASSQEQGGETQYF.

This clonotype showed up just a few times. The CDR3 protein is CASSSGSEQDTQYF. The CDR3 nucleotides are TGTGCCAGTAGTAGCGGGAGTGAGCAAGATACGCAGTATTTT. The rearrangement joins TRBV9 to TRBJ2-3; TRBD2 matches 9 bases. Germline CDR1 reads SGDLS; CDR2 reads YYNGEE. The CDR3 has 14 residues. V was clipped by 8 bases and J by 5 bases; unmatched bases: 9.

This sequence joins TRBV20-1 and TRBJ2-3; 10 bases fit TRBD2. The CDR3 totals 14 residues. V was clipped by 2 bases and J by 5 bases; unmatched bases: 4. Germline V gene data show CDR1 as DFQATT and CDR2 as SNEGSKA (reference sequence). Written as DNA, the CDR3 is TGCAGTGCTAGACCAGCGGGAGGGGGAGATACGCAGTATTTT. This sequence encodes CSARPAGGGDTQYF.

The chain links TRBV25-1 to TRBJ2-7, with D possibly matching TRBD1 (5 bases). Per germline, CDR1 MGHDK and CDR2 SYGVNS. The CDR3 runs to 14 residues. Trimming cost V 4 bases and J 2 bases, with 12 bases left between them. For the CDR3, the DNA is TGTGCCAGCAGTGCTACAGGAGCTACCTACGAGCAGTACTTC. It encodes CASSATGATYEQYF.